One and the same sample provided the 15 T cell receptor beta chains below, sequenced in a study of cytotoxic CD8 clonotypes in ibrutinib-treated CLL. This table comes from immunoSEQ multiplex PCR, and its TCRdb copy is limited to in-frame clones, with some not included. The table has roughly 150,000 clones, 70% to 80% seen once. Sequenced here: PBMCs, sampled after 24 months of ibrutinib treatment. These receptors all come from a human donor with chronic lymphocytic leukemia.

V usage is TRBV6-5 and J usage is TRBJ1-1, with a possible D match to TRBD1 (5 bases). This CDR3 has 16 residues. Germline loops: CDR1 MNHEY, CDR2 SVGAGI. V dropped 2 bases and J dropped 0 bases, with 13 bases sitting between them. The CDR3 spells CASSYGQGPLNTEAFF. The CDR3 DNA is TGTGCCAGCAGTTACGGGCAGGGTCCCCTGAACACTGAAGCTTTCTTT.

The CDR3, as DNA: TGCGCCAGCAGCCAAGGGTCTCCGCCCTACGAGCAGTACTTC. It is translated as CASSQGSPPYEQYF. The chain recombines TRBV4-1 with TRBJ2-7; D not certain. V lost 1 base to trimming and J lost 2 bases, with 9 bases between them. CDR1 and CDR2 from the germline V gene are MGHRA and YSYEKL. The CDR3 consists of 14 residues.

A word on this clone: With a much larger clone just one base away, this may be a read error. Other DNA sequences in this specimen translate into the identical CDR3. V and J are TRBV6-5 and TRBJ2-5, with 8 positions matching TRBD2. This CDR3 region has 14 residues. After removal of 6 bases from V and 5 bases from J, the junction contained 8 bases not matched to a gene. Germline CDR1 and CDR2: MNHEY and SVGAGI. CDR3: CASSPGTSGETQYF. The CDR3 bases are TGTGCCAGCAGCCCCGGGACTAGTGGGGAGACCCAGTACTTC.

The DNA for the CDR3 is TGTGCCACCAGCAGAGATCGTCGTGGCCATGAGCAGTTCTTC. This translates into CATSRDRRGHEQFF. The chain combines TRBV15 with TRBJ2-1, with D hard to call. Per germline, CDR1 LNHNV and CDR2 YYDKDF (reference sequence). This CDR3 comprises 14 residues. V was trimmed by 0 bases and J by 8 bases, leaving 11 bases between them.

The table lists this clone with a few counts. The junction departs from the called germline gene at one end, perhaps through a read error. The chain couples TRBV13 to TRBJ2-7; perhaps TRBD2 as D (5 bases). CDR3 size: 13 residues. From germline, CDR1 is PRHDT and CDR2 FYEKMQ (reference sequence). The CDR3 reads CASSLGAGPTQYF. The CDR3 DNA reads TGTGCCAGCAGCCTAGGCGCGGGCCCTACGCAGTACTTC.

The chain couples TRBV21-1 to TRBJ2-1; TRBD2 is the table's D call, not checked against the DNA. TRBV21-1 is a pseudogene segment. The CDR3 covers 18 residues. CDR3 DNA sequence: TGTGCCAGCAGCAAAGGGGCTAGCGGGAGATCAGATTACAATGAGCAGTTCTTC. It yields the protein CASSKGASGRSDYNEQFF.

This chain uses TRBV5-1 with TRBJ2-3, with no clear D. CDR3 length: 14 amino acids. V was cut by 4 bases and J by 2 bases, with 11 bases left in between. Looked up from germline, CDR1 is SGHRS and CDR2 is YFSETQ. The CDR3 is CASSPQADTDTQYF. CDR3 in DNA: TGCGCCAGCAGCCCCCAGGCAGACACAGATACGCAGTATTTT.

Only a few counts were recorded for this clone. This chain uses TRBV6-6 with TRBJ1-2; 10 bases are shared with TRBD1. CDR1 is MNHNY and CDR2 is SVGAGI in the germline V gene (reference sequence). Trimming removed 6 bases from V and 4 bases from J; junction bases left unmatched: 8. The CDR3 runs 15 residues. The CDR3 sequence is CASSSPTGGGYGYTF. CDR3 DNA sequence: TGTGCCAGCAGCTCCCCGACAGGGGGCGGCTATGGCTACACCTTC.

The rearrangement links TRBV5-6 to TRBJ2-7; TRBD1 aligns across 9 bases. Trimming cost V 0 bases and J 0 bases; bases outside gene matches: 7. The CDR3 has 17 amino acids. CDR1 SGHDT and CDR2 YYEEEE come from the germline V gene. Written as DNA, the CDR3 is TGTGCCAGCAGCTTGGCCGGGGGACAGGGACTCTCCTACGAGCAGTACTTC. As protein: CASSLAGGQGLSYEQYF.

The chain joins TRBV30 to TRBJ2-3; no clear D. Germline values: CDR1 GTSNPN, CDR2 SVGIG (reference sequence). The V end lost 8 bases, the J end lost 0 bases, and 12 bases lay between the germline ends. The CDR3 covers 13 residues. CDR3 residues: CALGGASTDTQYF. DNA of the CDR3: TGTGCCCTGGGCGGTGCTAGCACAGATACGCAGTATTTT.

This chain joins TRBV7-2 and TRBJ2-7; D is unresolved. Germline V lookup: CDR1 SGHTA, CDR2 FQGNSA. This CDR3 is built from 14 residues. V gave up 1 base and J gave up 6 bases, with 13 bases separating them. CDR3 nucleotides: TGTGCCAGCAGCTTAGGCTCTTGGCGTTCCGAGCAGTACTTC. Encoded protein: CASSLGSWRSEQYF. The full variable domain, completed using reference TRBV7-2 and TRBJ2-7, is GAGVSQSPSNKVTEKGKDVELRCDPISGHTALYWYRQSLGQGLEFLIYFQGNSAPDKSGLPSDRFSAERTGGSVSTLTIQRTQQEDSAVYLCASSLGSWRSEQYFGPGTRLTVT.

The chain uses TRBV27 and TRBJ2-3, with 10 nucleotides matching TRBD2. Germline CDR1 is MNHEY and CDR2 is SMNVEV (reference sequence). The V segment lost 6 bases and the J segment 6 bases; nucleotides outside the gene matches: 12. This CDR3 contains 16 residues. For the CDR3, the DNA is TGTGCCAGCAGCAGGGGCCGAGCGGGAGGGCCGGATACGCAGTATTTT. This encodes CASSRGRAGGPDTQYF.

V usage is TRBV28 and J usage is TRBJ1-4; 9 bases agree with TRBD1. Germline V lookup: CDR1 MDHEN, CDR2 SYDVKM. The CDR3 sequence is 15 residues long. V trimming: 7 bases; J trimming: 7 bases; junction bases outside the gene matches: 10. The CDR3 DNA follows: TGTGCCAGCACCTCCCCCGGGACAGGGAGTGAAAAACTGTTTTTT. Translation gives CASTSPGTGSEKLFF.

The rearrangement joins TRBV28 to TRBJ2-2, with 8 positions matching TRBD1. CDR1 and CDR2 from the germline V gene are MDHEN and SYDVKM. Trimming took 6 bases from V and 4 from J; bases not matched to a gene: 10. The length of the CDR3 is 16 residues. This CDR3 reads CASRGQDRVPTGELFF. The CDR3, as DNA: TGTGCCAGCAGGGGACAGGACAGGGTGCCCACCGGGGAGCTGTTTTTT. The variable domain in full, with the rest retrieved from reference TRBV28 and TRBJ2-2, is DVKVTQSSRYLVKRTGEKVFLECVQDMDHENMFWYRQDPGLGLRLIYFSYDVKMKEKGDIPEGYSVSREKKERFSLILESASTNQTSMYLCASRGQDRVPTGELFFGEGSRLTVL.

To note about this clone: A much larger clone differs from this one at a single base, so this may be a read error. The chain links TRBV5-6 to TRBJ2-3, with D unresolved. Germline V lookup: CDR1 SGHDT, CDR2 YYEEEE. The V end lost 4 bases, the J end lost 1 base, and 7 bases lay between the germline ends. This CDR3 contains 13 residues. CDR3 coding DNA: TGTGCCAGCAGCCCCCCGGGCACAGATACGCAGTATTTT. It encodes CASSPPGTDTQYF.